The 2 T cell receptor beta chains below all came from one sample that was sequenced in a study of response to subunit inactivated influenza vaccine. TCRdb independently ran MiXCR on the RT-PCR reads; one entry per CDR3 protein. The table lists about 800,000 distinct CDR3 sequences, approximately 21% of them singletons. Sample: PBMCs from blood, taken approximately 5 days after vaccination. These receptors originate from a man aged 45-60 years who received an inactivated influenza vaccine.

The rearrangement uses TRBV20-1 and TRBJ2-1; D possibly corresponds to TRBD2 (6 bases). The CDR3 runs to 12 residues. V lost 6 bases, J lost 9 bases, and 15 bases lay in between. CDR1 DFQATT and CDR2 SNEGSKA come from the germline V gene (reference sequence). Here the CDR3 reads CSAHGLPREQFF. As DNA, the CDR3 is TGCAGTGCCCATGGACTACCTCGTGAGCAGTTCTTC.

The chain joins TRBV28 to TRBJ1-2; D unresolved. The CDR3 totals 13 residues. V dropped 6 bases and J dropped 11 bases, with 19 bases sitting between them. CDR1 MDHEN and CDR2 SYDVKM come from the germline V gene. This CDR3 reads CASRRGPGYGYTF. Written as DNA, the CDR3 is TGTGCCAGCAGGCGTGGCCCGGGTTACGGTTACACCTTC.